The clone carrying this T cell receptor beta chain occurred many times. This sample is part of a study of T cell repertoires in cytomegalovirus infection. Via MiXCR, TCRdb re-called the reads, giving one row per CDR3 protein. The table shows about 230,000 distinct CDR3 sequences, with under 8.5% occurring only once. The V and J ends lost 4 bases and 3 bases respectively, with 9 bases between them. The CDR3 has 13 residues. CDR1 MNHEY and CDR2 SMNVEV come from the germline V gene (reference sequence). The sequenced sample was PBMCs. The chain uses TRBV27 and TRBJ1-1, with D unresolved. The TCR sequence derives from a human donor in good health (CMV status not recorded). Some clones in this sample may be carry-over from other donors' samples. The CDR3 protein is CASSSKRDTEAFF. DNA of the CDR3: TGTGCCAGCAGTTCTAAAAGGGACACTGAAGCTTTCTTT.